The rows below give T cell receptor beta chains drawn from one sample of a study of blood T cells in healthy people across ages. A single record per CDR3 protein comes from TCRdb applying MiXCR to the 5' RACE reads. The sample lists hundreds of thousands of distinct CDR3 sequences, less than 25% occurring once. The sample was also linked to a second study, of T cells of mothers and their children.

Sequenced sample: blood. All receptors come from a boy under 18 in good health. CDR3s include the opening cysteine and the closing phenylalanine or tryptophan. D genes are given only for firm matches. A clone size is listed for some rows: how often the clone was seen (once, few, many), or a class if it is expanded.

v_gene: TRBV2; j_gene: TRBJ2-1; abundance: NA; d_gene: TRBD1; CDR3aa: CASSGKLDRVYNEQFF; CDR3nt: TGTGCCAGCAGTGGGAAACTGGACAGGGTCTACAATGAGCAGTTCTTC
v_gene: TRBV20-1; j_gene: TRBJ2-1; abundance: few; d_gene: TRBD2; CDR3aa: CSASATSGAPYNEQFF; CDR3nt: TGCAGTGCATCCGCGACTAGCGGGGCTCCTTACAATGAGCAGTTCTTC
v_gene: TRBV6-5; j_gene: TRBJ2-7; abundance: few; d_gene: NA; CDR3aa: CASSPSLGGEQYF; CDR3nt: TGTGCCAGCAGTCCCTCCTTAGGTGGGGAGCAGTACTTC
v_gene: TRBV12-3/TRBV12-4; j_gene: TRBJ2-3; abundance: many; d_gene: TRBD1; CDR3aa: CASSPGQGDTDTQYF; CDR3nt: TGTGCCAGCAGTCCGGGACAGGGCGACACAGATACGCAGTATTTT
v_gene: TRBV5-1; j_gene: TRBJ1-1; abundance: few; d_gene: TRBD1; CDR3aa: CASSLAGQGEAFF; CDR3nt: TGCGCCAGCAGCTTGGCGGGACAGGGTGAAGCTTTCTTT
v_gene: TRBV5-1; j_gene: TRBJ2-5; abundance: few; d_gene: NA; CDR3aa: CASSPGGHLQETQYF; CDR3nt: TGCGCCAGCAGCCCCGGGGGTCACCTACAAGAGACCCAGTACTTC
v_gene: TRBV6-5; j_gene: TRBJ1-2; abundance: few; d_gene: NA; CDR3aa: CASSSHRTESYGYTF; CDR3nt: TGTGCCAGCAGTTCTCATAGGACAGAGTCCTATGGCTACACCTTC
v_gene: TRBV29-1; j_gene: TRBJ1-2; abundance: NA; d_gene: NA; CDR3aa: CSVEDPRQSLGGYTF; CDR3nt: TGCAGCGTTGAAGATCCCAGACAGTCGTTGGGTGGCTACACCTTC
v_gene: TRBV7-9; j_gene: TRBJ2-5; abundance: few; d_gene: NA; CDR3aa: CASGGARETQYF; CDR3nt: TGTGCCAGCGGGGGGGCTCGAGAGACCCAGTACTTC
v_gene: TRBV11-3; j_gene: TRBJ2-5; abundance: NA; d_gene: NA; CDR3aa: CASSLGDLPRQTQYF; CDR3nt: TGTGCCAGCAGTCTAGGGGACTTACCAAGGCAGACCCAGTACTTC
v_gene: TRBV19; j_gene: TRBJ2-3; abundance: NA; d_gene: NA; CDR3aa: CASSISPAPIITDTQYF; CDR3nt: TGTGCCAGTAGTATATCTCCGGCCCCAATCATCACAGATACGCAGTATTTT
v_gene: TRBV7-2; j_gene: TRBJ2-1; abundance: NA; d_gene: TRBD2; CDR3aa: CASSLGGGGEQFF; CDR3nt: TGTGCCAGCAGCTTAGGGGGGGGAGGTGAGCAGTTCTTC
v_gene: TRBV12-3/TRBV12-4; j_gene: TRBJ2-4; abundance: NA; d_gene: NA; CDR3aa: CASSPDLRGIQYF; CDR3nt: TGTGCCAGCAGTCCCGACCTACGCGGCATTCAGTACTTC
v_gene: TRBV18; j_gene: TRBJ2-5; abundance: many; d_gene: NA; CDR3aa: CASSPSWETQYF; CDR3nt: TGTGCCAGCAGTCCCAGCTGGGAGACCCAGTACTTC
v_gene: TRBV11-2; j_gene: TRBJ1-1; abundance: few; d_gene: NA; CDR3aa: CASSPKGRGRGTEAFF; CDR3nt: TGTGCCAGCAGCCCAAAGGGGAGGGGAAGGGGCACTGAAGCTTTCTTT
v_gene: TRBV7-9; j_gene: TRBJ2-7; abundance: few; d_gene: TRBD2; CDR3aa: CASSTSGGADEQYF; CDR3nt: TGTGCCAGCAGCACATCCGGGGGGGCGGACGAGCAGTACTTC
v_gene: TRBV6-5; j_gene: TRBJ2-5; abundance: NA; d_gene: NA; CDR3aa: CASSYSTTRQVGGETQYF; CDR3nt: TGTGCCAGCAGTTACTCGACCACCAGGCAGGTGGGGGGAGAGACCCAGTACTTC
v_gene: TRBV7-2; j_gene: TRBJ1-2; abundance: few; d_gene: NA; CDR3aa: CASSLAFDGYTF; CDR3nt: TGTGCCAGCAGCTTAGCGTTTGATGGCTACACCTTC
v_gene: TRBV27; j_gene: TRBJ1-3; abundance: NA; d_gene: NA; CDR3aa: CASSAGSASGNTIYF; CDR3nt: TGTGCCAGCAGTGCAGGGAGTGCCTCTGGAAACACCATATATTTT
v_gene: TRBV12-3/TRBV12-4; j_gene: TRBJ2-5; abundance: NA; d_gene: NA; CDR3aa: CASRGQVRETQYF; CDR3nt: TGTGCCAGCAGGGGGCAGGTCCGGGAGACCCAGTACTTC
v_gene: TRBV18; j_gene: TRBJ1-6; abundance: NA; d_gene: NA; CDR3aa: CASSLGTENSPLHF; CDR3nt: TGTGCCAGCTCACTGGGGACGGAAAATTCACCCCTCCACTTT
v_gene: TRBV27; j_gene: TRBJ2-4; abundance: many; d_gene: NA; CDR3aa: CASGSSGNIQYF; CDR3nt: TGTGCCAGCGGCAGCTCGGGAAACATTCAGTACTTC
v_gene: TRBV7-9; j_gene: TRBJ2-3; abundance: NA; d_gene: TRBD2; CDR3aa: CASSLFLAGTTDTQYF; CDR3nt: TGTGCCAGCAGCTTATTTCTAGCGGGAACCACAGATACGCAGTATTTT
v_gene: TRBV12-5; j_gene: TRBJ2-1; abundance: few; d_gene: TRBD2; CDR3aa: CASGSSGGAVNEQFF; CDR3nt: TGTGCTAGTGGCTCCAGCGGGGGGGCAGTGAATGAGCAGTTCTTC
v_gene: TRBV5-1; j_gene: TRBJ2-1; abundance: few; d_gene: NA; CDR3aa: CASSLDAGPSYNEQFF; CDR3nt: TGCGCCAGCAGCTTGGACGCAGGACCCTCCTACAATGAGCAGTTCTTC
v_gene: TRBV6-5; j_gene: TRBJ2-7; abundance: few; d_gene: NA; CDR3aa: CASSIGQASYEQYF; CDR3nt: TGTGCCAGCAGTATTGGGCAGGCCTCCTACGAGCAGTACTTC
v_gene: TRBV20-1; j_gene: TRBJ1-5; abundance: once; d_gene: NA; CDR3aa: CSARDGVQPQHF; CDR3nt: TGCAGTGCTAGAGATGGTGTTCAGCCCCAGCATTTT
v_gene: TRBV18; j_gene: TRBJ1-1; abundance: NA; d_gene: TRBD1; CDR3aa: CASSTPGQGTEAFF; CDR3nt: TGTGCCAGCTCAACGCCGGGACAGGGTACTGAAGCTTTCTTT
v_gene: TRBV7-9; j_gene: TRBJ2-7; abundance: few; d_gene: TRBD1; CDR3aa: CASSPEGGWWYEQYF; CDR3nt: TGTGCCAGCAGCCCCGAAGGGGGCTGGTGGTACGAGCAGTACTTC
v_gene: TRBV6-5; j_gene: TRBJ1-5; abundance: NA; d_gene: TRBD1; CDR3aa: CASSYSGQGNQPQHF; CDR3nt: TGTGCCAGCAGTTACTCAGGACAGGGCAATCAGCCCCAGCATTTT
v_gene: TRBV12-3/TRBV12-4; j_gene: TRBJ1-2; abundance: NA; d_gene: TRBD1; CDR3aa: CAGSLARQGGGYTF; CDR3nt: TGTGCCGGCAGTTTGGCAAGACAGGGCGGGGGCTACACCTTC
v_gene: TRBV5-1; j_gene: TRBJ2-4; abundance: NA; d_gene: TRBD2; CDR3aa: CASSLGGAVDIQYF; CDR3nt: TGCGCCAGCAGCCTCGGGGGGGCGGTCGACATTCAGTACTTC
v_gene: TRBV5-6; j_gene: TRBJ2-7; abundance: NA; d_gene: NA; CDR3aa: CASSHIVGAYEQYF; CDR3nt: TGTGCCAGCAGCCACATCGTTGGGGCCTACGAGCAGTACTTC
v_gene: TRBV20-1; j_gene: TRBJ2-1; abundance: NA; d_gene: NA; CDR3aa: CSASLVGNEQFF; CDR3nt: TGCAGTGCTAGTCTTGTGGGCAATGAGCAGTTCTTC
v_gene: TRBV4-1; j_gene: TRBJ2-7; abundance: few; d_gene: NA; CDR3aa: CASSHPSRSLSYEQYF; CDR3nt: TGCGCCAGCAGCCATCCGAGCAGGTCACTCTCCTACGAGCAGTACTTC
v_gene: TRBV20-1; j_gene: TRBJ2-4; abundance: few; d_gene: TRBD2; CDR3aa: CSVMTSGGYLAKNIQYF; CDR3nt: TGCAGTGTCATGACTAGCGGGGGATACCTAGCCAAAAACATTCAGTACTTC
v_gene: TRBV11-2; j_gene: TRBJ2-7; abundance: few; d_gene: NA; CDR3aa: CASSTQGSGPLYEQYF; CDR3nt: TGTGCCAGCAGCACCCAGGGATCGGGTCCGCTCTACGAGCAGTACTTC
v_gene: TRBV29-1; j_gene: TRBJ2-7; abundance: few; d_gene: TRBD1; CDR3aa: CSVDKGAEQYF; CDR3nt: TGCAGCGTGGACAAGGGGGCCGAGCAGTACTTC
v_gene: TRBV5-1; j_gene: TRBJ1-1; abundance: NA; d_gene: NA; CDR3aa: CASSLVAEINTEAFF; CDR3nt: TGCGCCAGCAGCTTGGTTGCAGAGATAAACACTGAAGCTTTCTTT
v_gene: TRBV3-1; j_gene: TRBJ2-7; abundance: few; d_gene: NA; CDR3aa: CASSPGHNSAYEQYF; CDR3nt: TGTGCCAGCAGCCCCGGACACAACTCAGCCTACGAGCAGTACTTC
v_gene: TRBV29-1; j_gene: TRBJ2-7; abundance: many; d_gene: NA; CDR3aa: CSVANLRDYEQYF; CDR3nt: TGCAGCGTCGCTAACCTCCGGGACTACGAGCAGTACTTC
v_gene: TRBV7-9; j_gene: TRBJ1-2; abundance: NA; d_gene: TRBD1; CDR3aa: CASSLAGTGEVSYGYTF; CDR3nt: TGTGCCAGCAGCTTAGCAGGGACAGGGGAAGTTAGCTATGGCTACACCTTC
v_gene: TRBV3-1; j_gene: TRBJ2-1; abundance: NA; d_gene: TRBD2; CDR3aa: CASSQDMASGRLGNEQFF; CDR3nt: TGTGCCAGCAGCCAAGATATGGCTAGCGGGAGATTGGGGAATGAGCAGTTCTTC
v_gene: TRBV28; j_gene: TRBJ2-4; abundance: NA; d_gene: TRBD2; CDR3aa: CASSLNPGLGVGGDIQYF; CDR3nt: TGTGCCAGCAGTTTAAACCCGGGACTAGGGGTCGGGGGCGACATTCAGTACTTC
v_gene: TRBV12-3/TRBV12-4; j_gene: TRBJ2-7; abundance: NA; d_gene: NA; CDR3aa: CASSFNGAGSFYEQYF; CDR3nt: TGTGCCAGCAGTTTTAACGGGGCAGGAAGTTTTTACGAGCAGTACTTC
v_gene: TRBV7-8; j_gene: TRBJ2-3; abundance: NA; d_gene: TRBD1; CDR3aa: CASSLAQGQTDTQYF; CDR3nt: TGTGCCAGCAGCTTAGCGCAGGGACAGACAGATACGCAGTATTTT